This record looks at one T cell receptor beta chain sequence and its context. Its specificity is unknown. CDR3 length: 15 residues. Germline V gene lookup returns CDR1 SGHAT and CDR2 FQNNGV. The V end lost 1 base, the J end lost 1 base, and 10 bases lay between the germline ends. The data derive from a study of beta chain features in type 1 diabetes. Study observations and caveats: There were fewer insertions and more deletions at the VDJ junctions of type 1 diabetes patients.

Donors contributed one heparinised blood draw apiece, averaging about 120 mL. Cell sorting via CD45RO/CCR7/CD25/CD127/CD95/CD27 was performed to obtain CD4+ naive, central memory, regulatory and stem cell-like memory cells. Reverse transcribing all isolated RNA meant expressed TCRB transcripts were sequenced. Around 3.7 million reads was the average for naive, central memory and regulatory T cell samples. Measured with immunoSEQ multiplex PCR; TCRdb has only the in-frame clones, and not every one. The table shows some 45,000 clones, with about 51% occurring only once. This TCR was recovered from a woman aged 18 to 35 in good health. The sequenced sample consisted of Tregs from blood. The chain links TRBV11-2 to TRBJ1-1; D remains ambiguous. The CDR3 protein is CASSLGGLKNTEAFF. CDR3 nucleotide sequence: TGTGCCAGCAGCTTAGGTGGGCTTAAGAACACTGAAGCTTTCTTT.